Following are 9 T cell receptor beta chains from one sample sequenced in a study of OX40 agonist ivuxolimab in advanced cancers. Generated by immunoSEQ multiplex PCR, the TCRdb table keeps only in-frame clones and is missing some. The table has some 70,000 clones, around nine tenths seen once. Sequencing used CD4+ or CD8+ T cells sorted from blood, obtained in a trial of the OX40 agonist ivuxolimab. All receptors come from an adult with an advanced solid tumor such as melanoma, head and neck, liver or kidney cancer.

About this clone: In the same sample, other DNA sequences code for this CDR3. CDR3 nucleotides: TGCAGCGTTGACCGACCCCAGGGGACGGATACGCAGTATTTT. It translates to CSVDRPQGTDTQYF. The chain has TRBV29-1 and TRBJ2-3; maybe TRBD1 (6 bases). The CDR3 has 14 residues. Trimming stripped 3 bases from V and 6 bases from J, with 16 bases between. Looked up from germline, CDR1 is SQVTM and CDR2 is ANQGSEA.

The chain combines TRBV27 with TRBJ1-2; a weak D match, TRBD1 (6 bases). CDR1 and CDR2 from the germline V gene are MNHEY and SMNVEV (reference sequence). Trimming took 7 bases from V and 0 from J, leaving 12 bases between them. This CDR3 is built from 14 residues. The CDR3 reads CASNWTEANYGYTF. The CDR3 coding sequence is TGTGCCAGCAATTGGACAGAAGCTAACTATGGCTACACCTTC.

The rearrangement uses TRBV5-1 and TRBJ2-1, with TRBD2 matching 9 bases. Germline V CDR1 and CDR2: SGHRS, YFSETQ. The J segment lost 9 bases and the V segment lost 1 base, leaving 11 bases of the junction unmatched. This CDR3 region has 16 residues. In DNA form, the CDR3 reads TGCGCCAGCAGCTTGAGGGGTCCTAGCGGGGCGGGTGAGCAGTTCTTC. It translates to CASSLRGPSGAGEQFF.

The genes are TRBV4-1 and TRBJ1-5; D is possibly TRBD1 (6 bases). The CDR3 totals 15 residues. Germline lookup yields CDR1 MGHRA and CDR2 YSYEKL. V dropped 1 base and J dropped 4 bases, with 11 bases sitting between them. The CDR3: CASSQARTDNQPQHF. CDR3 coding DNA: TGCGCCAGCAGCCAAGCGAGGACAGATAATCAGCCCCAGCATTTT.

The chain links TRBV7-2 to TRBJ1-5, with D possibly being TRBD1 (6 bases). The CDR3 runs 14 residues. Germline V lookup: CDR1 SGHTA, CDR2 FQGNSA. V gave up 4 bases and J gave up 6 bases, with 13 bases separating them. The DNA for the CDR3 is TGTGCCAGCAGCTCCTCTCACAGGGCTCAGCCCCAGCATTTT. This sequence encodes CASSSSHRAQPQHF.

The rearrangement links TRBV6-5 to TRBJ2-3, with D uncertain. V lost 3 bases to trimming and J lost 2 bases, with 9 bases between them. Germline loops: CDR1 MNHEY, CDR2 SVGAGI. The CDR3 is 14 amino acids. DNA of the CDR3: TGTGCCAGCAGTTATAAATACACCACAGATACGCAGTATTTT. It codes for CASSYKYTTDTQYF.

The chain couples TRBV9 to TRBJ1-2; 8 bases are a match to TRBD1. V shed 4 bases and J 6 bases; nucleotides not matched to a gene: 8. This CDR3 contains 14 residues. Germline V gene data show CDR1 as SGDLS and CDR2 as YYNGEE. The CDR3 is CASSSRQGQHGYTF. The CDR3 DNA is TGTGCCAGCAGCTCCCGACAGGGGCAACATGGCTACACCTTC.

This clone came up a few times. The V gene is TRBV11-3, the J gene TRBJ1-1, with D maybe TRBD1 (5 bases). Germline CDR1 reads SGHNT; CDR2 reads YENEEA. V was pared by 5 bases and J by 11 bases, with 15 bases between. This CDR3 has 12 amino acids. Here the CDR3 DNA reads TGTGCCAGCAGCCGGGGAGGGGAGCTCGCTTTCTTT. Protein product: CASSRGGELAFF.

In regard to this clone: Within the sample, other DNA sequences also encode this same CDR3. The chain is built from TRBV30 and TRBJ2-2; 7 bases agree with TRBD2. CDR3 length equals 15 residues. CDR1 and CDR2 (germline): GTSNPN, SVGIG (reference sequence). V was clipped by 2 bases and J by 3 bases; unmatched bases: 6. For the CDR3, the DNA is TGTGCCTGGAGTAGGGAGGGCCTCGACACCGGGGAGCTGTTTTTT. Amino acids: CAWSREGLDTGELFF.